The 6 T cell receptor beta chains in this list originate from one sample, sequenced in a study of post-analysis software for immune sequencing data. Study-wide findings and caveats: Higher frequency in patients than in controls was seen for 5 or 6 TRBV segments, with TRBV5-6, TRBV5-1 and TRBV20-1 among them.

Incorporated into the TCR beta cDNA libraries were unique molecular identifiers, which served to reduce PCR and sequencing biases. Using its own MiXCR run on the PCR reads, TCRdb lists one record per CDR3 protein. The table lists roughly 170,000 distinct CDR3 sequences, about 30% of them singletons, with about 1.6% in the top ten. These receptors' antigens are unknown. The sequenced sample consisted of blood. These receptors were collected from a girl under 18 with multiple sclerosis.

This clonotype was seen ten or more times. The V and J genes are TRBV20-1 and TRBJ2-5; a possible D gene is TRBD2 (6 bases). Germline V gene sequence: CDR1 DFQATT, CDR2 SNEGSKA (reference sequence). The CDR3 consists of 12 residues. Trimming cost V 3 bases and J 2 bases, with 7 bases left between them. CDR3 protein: CSASGGQETQYF. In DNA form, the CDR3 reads TGCAGTGCTAGCGGGGGACAAGAGACCCAGTACTTC.

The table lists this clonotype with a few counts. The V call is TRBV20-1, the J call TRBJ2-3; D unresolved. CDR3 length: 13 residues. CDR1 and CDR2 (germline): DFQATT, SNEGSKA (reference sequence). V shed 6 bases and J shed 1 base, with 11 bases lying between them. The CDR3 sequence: CSAHFSGTDTQYF. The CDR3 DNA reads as TGCAGTGCACATTTCAGCGGCACAGATACGCAGTATTTT.

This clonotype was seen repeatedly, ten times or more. CDR3 DNA sequence: TGCAGTGCTGAACAGGGCCGCAGCCAGCCCCAGCATTTT. Protein: CSAEQGRSQPQHF. The chain joins TRBV20-1 to TRBJ1-5, with a possible D match to TRBD1 (6 bases). Germline CDR1 is DFQATT and CDR2 is SNEGSKA (reference sequence). The length of the CDR3 is 13 residues. V was shortened by 5 bases and J by 7 bases, with 15 bases between the two germline ends.

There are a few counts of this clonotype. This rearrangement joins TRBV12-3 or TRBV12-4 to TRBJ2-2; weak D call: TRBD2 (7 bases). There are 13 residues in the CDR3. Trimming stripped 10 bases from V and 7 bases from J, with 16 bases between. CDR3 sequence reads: CAIGGQVVGELFF. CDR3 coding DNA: TGTGCCATCGGGGGGCAGGTGGTCGGGGAGCTGTTTTTT.

The CDR3 DNA reads as TGTGCCAGCAGTTTCACAGGGGGATCCACTGAAGCTTTCTTT. Its protein is CASSFTGGSTEAFF. V is TRBV27 and J is TRBJ1-1; 8 bases map to TRBD1. The CDR3 spans 14 residues. The germline gives CDR1 MNHEY, CDR2 SMNVEV (reference sequence). V lost 3 bases, J lost 4 bases, and 4 bases stayed unmatched.

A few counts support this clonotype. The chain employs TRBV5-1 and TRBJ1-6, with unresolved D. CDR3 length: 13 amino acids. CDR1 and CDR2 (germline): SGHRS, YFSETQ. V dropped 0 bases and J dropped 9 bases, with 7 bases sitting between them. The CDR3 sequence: CASSLEYGSPLHF. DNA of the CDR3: TGCGCCAGCAGCTTGGAATATGGTTCACCCCTCCACTTT.